Listed below are T cell receptor beta chains from one sample, sequenced in a study of shared clonotypes between healthy human individuals. TCRdb's copy holds only in-frame clones and misses some; the assay was immunoSEQ multiplex PCR. The table has around 1 million clones, over 60% seen once. Material for sequencing was memory CD4+ T cells sorted from blood. All receptors come from a man aged 18-30 years in good health. CDR3s leave out the opening cysteine and the closing phenylalanine or tryptophan. Fields, in order: J gene, V gene, CDR3 protein.

TRBJ2-1	TRBV5-1	ASSSGTPTYNEQF
TRBJ2-5	TRBV5-6	ASSFTSAQETQY
TRBJ2-7	TRBV2	ASKLTAKTYEQY
TRBJ1-1	TRBV6-1	ASSLTGVGIEAF
TRBJ2-7	TRBV30	AWDAGHAYSYEQY
TRBJ2-3	TRBV2	ASSANSGSTDTQY
TRBJ1-4	TRBV5-6	ASSMGTGGYLEKLF
TRBJ1-4	TRBV30	AWSVKGRRTNEKLF
TRBJ2-7	TRBV19	ASSTGRGINYEQY
TRBJ2-2	TRBV10-1	ASSERYTGELF
TRBJ1-2	TRBV11-2	ASSFWGTGDGYT
TRBJ2-6	TRBV18	ASSAGAGGANVLT
TRBJ2-5	TRBV11-2	ASSSLTSGRVKETQY
TRBJ2-5	TRBV27	ASSDLAGVETQY
TRBJ2-7	TRBV14	ASSRTSGRYEQY
TRBJ2-5	TRBV5-4	ASSSGTTLETQY